These 17 T cell receptor beta chains share one sample of origin, sequenced in a study of T cells after yellow fever vaccination (dated by TCRdb to the late 2010s). The treatment or condition label, as the study defines it: live attenuated yellow fever vaccine strain. The library was prepared using 5' RACE. The sequencer was an Illumina HiSeq 2500. Starting from the raw public reads, TCRdb applied fastp trimming at Q25, assembled clones with MiXCR and retained in-frame beta chains. Here each entry gathers all rows of one CDR3 protein and keeps the most common genes and DNA. The sample has 450,000 to 600,000 distinct CDR3 sequences on record, about a sixth of them singletons. Around 16% of the sample belongs to the ten largest clones. The material sequenced was PBMCs, taken roughly 5 days after the first yellow fever vaccination. The receptors come from a man in his late teens or twenties who received the YFV17D yellow fever vaccine.

This chain joins TRBV7-3 and TRBJ2-3; 10 bases agree with TRBD2. The CDR3 consists of 17 residues. The germline V gene has CDR1 SGHTA and CDR2 FQGTGA. The J segment lost 5 bases and the V segment lost 0 bases, leaving 8 bases of the junction unmatched. For the CDR3, the DNA is TGTGCCAGCAGCTTAACACTAGCGGGGACCCGGGGAGATACGCAGTATTTT. Translating it yields CASSLTLAGTRGDTQYF.

The chain has TRBV7-9 and TRBJ2-1; no clear D gene. Per the germline V gene, CDR1 is SEHNR and CDR2 is FQNEAQ (reference sequence). V gave up 3 bases and J gave up 14 bases, with 14 bases separating them. This CDR3 is built from 12 residues. CDR3 sequence: CASSFYRASKFF. For the CDR3, the DNA is TGTGCCAGCAGCTTTTACCGGGCTAGTAAGTTCTTC. Filled out from reference TRBV7-9 and TRBJ2-1, the complete variable domain reads DTGVSQNPRHKITKRGQNVTFRCDPISEHNRLYWYRQTLGQGPEFLTYFQNEAQLEKSRLLSDRFSAERPKGSFSTLEIQRTEQGDSAMYLCASSFYRASKFFGPGTRLTVL.

This rearrangement joins TRBV4-3 to TRBJ1-1, with TRBD1 as a possible D gene (5 bases). The CDR3 runs to 16 residues. Germline CDR1 LGHNA, CDR2 YSLEER. Trimming cost V 3 bases and J 1 base, with 15 bases left between them. DNA of the CDR3: TGCGCCAGCAGCCAGGCCCCCGGGGGAGGGAACACTGAAGCTTTCTTT. It translates to CASSQAPGGGNTEAFF.

The V and J genes are TRBV29-1 and TRBJ1-1, with D tentatively TRBD1 (5 bases). CDR3 length: 12 amino acids. Trimming took off 4 bases at V and 1 base at J, with 7 bases between the two ends. The V gene's germline CDR1 is SQVTM and CDR2 ANQGSEA. CDR3 residues: CSVGQRNTEAFF. Here the CDR3 DNA reads TGCAGCGTTGGACAGAGGAACACTGAAGCTTTCTTT.

The chain joins TRBV5-1 to TRBJ2-6, with 9 bases aligning to TRBD1. The CDR3 is made up of 17 amino acids. In germline, CDR1 is SGHRS, CDR2 YFSETQ. J lost 0 bases, V lost 9 bases, and 10 bases had no gene match. The CDR3 sequence: CANQDRGPFSGANVLTF. CDR3 sequence (DNA): TGCGCCAACCAGGACAGGGGCCCTTTCTCTGGGGCCAACGTCCTGACTTTC.

This clonotype was detected only a few times. The chain couples TRBV20-1 to TRBJ1-2; 9 positions match TRBD1. CDR3 length: 13 residues. Looked up from germline, CDR1 is DFQATT and CDR2 is SNEGSKA (reference sequence). After removal of 1 base from V and 5 bases from J, the junction contained 2 bases not matched to a gene. CDR3 sequence: CSARAGTGYGYTF. DNA for the CDR3: TGCAGTGCTAGAGCCGGGACAGGGTATGGCTACACCTTC.

This clonotype appeared a few times. The rearrangement uses TRBV30 and TRBJ1-1, with D possibly matching TRBD1 (6 bases). CDR3 length: 15 residues. Germline lookup yields CDR1 GTSNPN and CDR2 SVGIG (reference sequence). Trimming took off 0 bases at V and 3 bases at J, with 14 bases between the two ends. The CDR3 loop is CAWSVNLGAYTEAFF. The CDR3 region has the DNA TGTGCCTGGAGTGTAAATCTGGGGGCCTACACTGAAGCTTTCTTT.

This clonotype was detected a few times. The chain carries TRBV4-2 and TRBJ2-2, with 7 bases matching TRBD1. V trimming: 4 bases; J trimming: 7 bases; junction bases outside the gene matches: 6. This CDR3 has 14 residues. Germline assignment: CDR1 LGHNA and CDR2 YNFKEQ. The CDR3 DNA reads as TGTGCCAGCAGCCCGGGACAGTTGGGCGGGGAGCTGTTTTTT. Translating it yields CASSPGQLGGELFF.

This clonotype was counted between two and nine times. The chain uses TRBV3-1 and TRBJ1-5; possibly TRBD1 for D (6 bases). CDR1 is LGHDT, CDR2 YNNKEL, per germline (reference sequence). CDR3 length equals 15 residues. Trimming pared 0 bases from V and 6 bases from J, leaving 12 bases between. The CDR3 is CASSQEGGGGQPQHF. CDR3 bases: TGTGCCAGCAGCCAAGAAGGTGGGGGCGGTCAGCCCCAGCATTTT.

This clonotype came up many times. The genes are TRBV5-4 and TRBJ1-1; maybe TRBD1 (6 bases). Germline assignment: CDR1 SGHNT and CDR2 YYREEE (reference sequence). V shed 1 base and J shed 3 bases, with 13 bases lying between them. This CDR3 region has 15 residues. Here the CDR3 DNA reads TGTGCCAGCAGCTTGTTCAGGGGCAGGGACACTGAAGCTTTCTTT. It codes for CASSLFRGRDTEAFF.

This clonotype was detected only a few times. This chain connects TRBV4-1 to TRBJ1-2; a possible D gene is TRBD1 (6 bases). CDR1 is MGHRA and CDR2 is YSYEKL in the germline V gene. V lost 0 bases and J lost 4, with 12 bases in between. This CDR3 has 15 residues. CDR3 DNA sequence: TGCGCCAGCAGCCAAGAGTTGAACAGGGTCTATGGCTACACCTTC. Protein product: CASSQELNRVYGYTF.

This clonotype was observed a few times. V gene TRBV12-3 or TRBV12-4 combines with J gene TRBJ1-2, with unresolved D. Trimming shortened V by 6 bases and J by 4 bases, and 12 bases separated the two germline ends. The length of the CDR3 is 13 residues. The CDR3 sequence: CASSSTRGYGYTF. The CDR3 DNA sequence: TGTGCCAGCAGCTCCACGAGAGGCTATGGCTACACCTTC.

This clonotype was detected only a few times. The V gene is TRBV5-1, the J gene TRBJ1-1; a weak D match, TRBD1 (6 bases). This CDR3 contains 15 residues. The germline CDR1 and CDR2 sequences are SGHRS and YFSETQ. Trimming removed 4 bases at V and 1 base at J, with 14 bases between. The CDR3 bases are TGCGCCAGCAGCCTAACCGGGACACCGAACACTGAAGCTTTCTTT. Translating gives CASSLTGTPNTEAFF.

This sequence joins TRBV19 and TRBJ1-4; D unresolved. The CDR3 is 13 amino acids. V dropped 7 bases and J dropped 8 bases, with 14 bases sitting between them. Germline V lookup: CDR1 LNHDA, CDR2 SQIVND (reference sequence). The CDR3: CASTESQREKLFF. The CDR3 bases are TGTGCCAGTACGGAAAGTCAGCGGGAAAAACTGTTTTTT.

This chain links TRBV27 with TRBJ1-1, with D tentatively TRBD1 (5 bases). Looked up from germline, CDR1 is MNHEY and CDR2 is SMNVEV (reference sequence). The CDR3 length is 14 residues. V shed 8 bases and J shed 2 bases, with 15 bases lying between them. CDR3 sequence reads: CASRLGQPNTEAFF. CDR3 sequence (DNA): TGTGCCAGCCGCCTCGGACAACCCAACACTGAAGCTTTCTTT.

This sequence joins TRBV7-9 and TRBJ2-3; 8 nucleotides agree with TRBD2. The CDR3 runs 14 residues. Germline V gene data show CDR1 as SEHNR and CDR2 as FQNEAQ (reference sequence). Trimming at V came to 6 bases and at J to 4 bases, leaving 6 bases not matched to a gene. CDR3 loop: CASRTGGFPDTQYF. In DNA, the CDR3 is TGTGCCAGCAGGACGGGAGGGTTCCCAGATACGCAGTATTTT. Variable domain in full (rest from reference TRBV7-9 and TRBJ2-3): DTGVSQNPRHKITKRGQNVTFRCDPISEHNRLYWYRQTLGQGPEFLTYFQNEAQLEKSRLLSDRFSAERPKGSFSTLEIQRTEQGDSAMYLCASRTGGFPDTQYFGPGTRLTVL.

This clonotype was picked up a small number of times. The chain recombines TRBV5-1 with TRBJ2-1; 14 bases are shared with TRBD2. In germline, CDR1 is SGHRS, CDR2 YFSETQ. V trimming: 5 bases; J trimming: 4 bases; junction bases outside the gene matches: 5. This CDR3 spans 16 amino acids. As DNA, the CDR3 is TGCGCCAGCAGAGTGACTAGCGGGGGGGCGTACAATGAGCAGTTCTTC. Translated: CASRVTSGGAYNEQFF.